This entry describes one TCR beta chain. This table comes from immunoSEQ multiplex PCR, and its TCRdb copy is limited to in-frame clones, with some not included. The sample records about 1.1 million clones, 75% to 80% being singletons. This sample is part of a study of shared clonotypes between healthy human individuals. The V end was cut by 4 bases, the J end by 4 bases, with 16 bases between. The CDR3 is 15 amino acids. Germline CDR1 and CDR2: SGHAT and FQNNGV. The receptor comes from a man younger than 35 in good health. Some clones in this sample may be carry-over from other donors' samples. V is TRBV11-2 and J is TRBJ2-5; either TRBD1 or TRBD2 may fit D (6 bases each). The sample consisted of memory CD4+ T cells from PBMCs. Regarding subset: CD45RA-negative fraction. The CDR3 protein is CASSWTWGAPETQYF. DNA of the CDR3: TGTGCCAGCAGCTGGACATGGGGGGCTCCAGAGACCCAGTACTTC.